A selection of T cell receptor beta chains follows, all from one sample in a study of T cells in Graves' hyperthyroidism and ophthalmopathy. TCRdb processed the multiplex PCR reads anew with MiXCR; each CDR3 protein has one entry. The table includes 530,000 or so distinct CDR3 sequences, over 15% detected once. Sequenced: blood. These receptors all stem from a woman between 18 and 30 years old with Graves' ophthalmopathy. The conserved cysteine and the conserved F or W are not part of the CDR3 here.

TRBV6-5	TRBJ2-3	ASSYSGWSDTQY
TRBV27	TRBJ1-4	ASSPQIPNEKLF
TRBV30	TRBJ2-5	AWSIGGREETQY
TRBV12-3/TRBV12-4	TRBJ1-5	ASTRDRQGNQPQH
TRBV7-2	TRBJ2-3	ASSPPKGELDTQY
TRBV5-1	TRBJ2-3	ASERGGDIDTQY
TRBV4-1	TRBJ1-6	ASSQESDGYNSPLH
TRBV7-6	TRBJ2-7	ASSLTTGTGGEQY
TRBV27	TRBJ1-5	ASRPGVSNQPQH
TRBV10-3	TRBJ1-4	AISENVGTNEKLF
TRBV6-2/TRBV6-3	TRBJ1-5	ASNLGTMGYINQPQH
TRBV20-1	TRBJ1-1	SARGQGSVVDWDTEAF
TRBV9	TRBJ1-1	ASSAGGGLNTEAF
TRBV12-3/TRBV12-4	TRBJ2-1	ASSLREYNEQF
TRBV5-1	TRBJ1-1	ASSPPGLGVDTEAF
TRBV29-1	TRBJ2-7	SVEEGLAGVAEQY
TRBV2	TRBJ1-5	ASSESRGGNQPQH
TRBV7-8	TRBJ1-5	ASSPYRVGVQPQH
TRBV24-1	TRBJ2-2	ATSDLQSRERRRELF
TRBV20-1	TRBJ2-7	SAPNRDRGYEQY